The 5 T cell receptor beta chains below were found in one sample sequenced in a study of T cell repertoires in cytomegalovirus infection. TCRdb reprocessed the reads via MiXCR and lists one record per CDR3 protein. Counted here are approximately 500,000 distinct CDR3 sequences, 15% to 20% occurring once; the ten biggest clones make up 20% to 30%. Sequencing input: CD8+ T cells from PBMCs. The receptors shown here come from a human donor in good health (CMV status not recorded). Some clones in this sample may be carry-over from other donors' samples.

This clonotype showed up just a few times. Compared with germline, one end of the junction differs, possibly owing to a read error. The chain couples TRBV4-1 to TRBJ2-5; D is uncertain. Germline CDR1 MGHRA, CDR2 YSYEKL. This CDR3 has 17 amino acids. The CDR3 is CASSPARFTKNWETQYF. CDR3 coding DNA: TGTGCCAGCAGCCCGGCCAGATTTACCAAGAACTGGGAGACCCAGTACTTC.

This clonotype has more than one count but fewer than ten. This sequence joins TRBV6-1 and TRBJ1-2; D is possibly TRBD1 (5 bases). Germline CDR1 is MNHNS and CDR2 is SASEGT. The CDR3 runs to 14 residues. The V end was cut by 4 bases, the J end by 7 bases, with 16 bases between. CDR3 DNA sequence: TGTGCCAGCAGTGTATTGCAGGGCTCTTTTGGCTACACCTTC. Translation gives CASSVLQGSFGYTF.

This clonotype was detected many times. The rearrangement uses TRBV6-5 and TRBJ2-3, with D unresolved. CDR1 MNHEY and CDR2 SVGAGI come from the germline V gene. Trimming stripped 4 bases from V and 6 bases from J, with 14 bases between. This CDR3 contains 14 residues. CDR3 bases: TGTGCCAGCAGTTTTTATTGGGGTTCGGATACGCAGTATTTT. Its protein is CASSFYWGSDTQYF.

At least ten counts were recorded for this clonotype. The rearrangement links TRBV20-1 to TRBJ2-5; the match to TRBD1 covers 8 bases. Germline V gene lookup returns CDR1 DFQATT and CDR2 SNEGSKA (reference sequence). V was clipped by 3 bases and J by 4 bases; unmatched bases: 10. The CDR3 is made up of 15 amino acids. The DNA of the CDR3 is TGCAGTGCTAGCAGCAGGGGGCTGGTTAGAGAGACCCAGTACTTC. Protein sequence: CSASSRGLVRETQYF.

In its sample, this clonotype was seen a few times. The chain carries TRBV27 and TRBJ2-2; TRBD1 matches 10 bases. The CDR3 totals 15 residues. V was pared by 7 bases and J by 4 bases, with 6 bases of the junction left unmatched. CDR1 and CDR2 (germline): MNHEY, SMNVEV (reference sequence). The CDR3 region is CASTRDRGFTGELFF. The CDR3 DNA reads TGTGCCAGCACCCGGGACAGGGGTTTCACCGGGGAGCTGTTTTTT.